Sequencing of this T cell receptor (beta chain) was carried out in a study of shared clonotypes between healthy human individuals. The CDR3 spans 14 residues. The V end lost 5 bases, the J end lost 5 bases, and 13 bases lay between the germline ends. Looked up from germline, CDR1 is MNHEY and CDR2 is SMNVEV (reference sequence). CD8 cells classed as naive were CD45RO-negative and positively selected for CCR7, excluding terminally differentiated effector memory CD45RA+ cells. Researchers divided each subset's genomic DNA evenly across several immunoSEQ plates. Repertoires were generated with immunoSEQ multiplex PCR, while TCRdb's copy carries only in-frame clones and drops some. The data show hundreds of thousands of clones, roughly 96% seen once.

This receptor was identified in a woman aged 30 to 39 in good health. Material for sequencing was naive CD8+ T cells sorted from blood. The chain uses TRBV27 and TRBJ2-1, with D perhaps matching TRBD2 (6 bases). The chain's CDR3 is CASSLAGIHNEQFF. The DNA of the CDR3 is TGTGCCAGCAGTCTGGCGGGAATCCACAATGAGCAGTTCTTC.